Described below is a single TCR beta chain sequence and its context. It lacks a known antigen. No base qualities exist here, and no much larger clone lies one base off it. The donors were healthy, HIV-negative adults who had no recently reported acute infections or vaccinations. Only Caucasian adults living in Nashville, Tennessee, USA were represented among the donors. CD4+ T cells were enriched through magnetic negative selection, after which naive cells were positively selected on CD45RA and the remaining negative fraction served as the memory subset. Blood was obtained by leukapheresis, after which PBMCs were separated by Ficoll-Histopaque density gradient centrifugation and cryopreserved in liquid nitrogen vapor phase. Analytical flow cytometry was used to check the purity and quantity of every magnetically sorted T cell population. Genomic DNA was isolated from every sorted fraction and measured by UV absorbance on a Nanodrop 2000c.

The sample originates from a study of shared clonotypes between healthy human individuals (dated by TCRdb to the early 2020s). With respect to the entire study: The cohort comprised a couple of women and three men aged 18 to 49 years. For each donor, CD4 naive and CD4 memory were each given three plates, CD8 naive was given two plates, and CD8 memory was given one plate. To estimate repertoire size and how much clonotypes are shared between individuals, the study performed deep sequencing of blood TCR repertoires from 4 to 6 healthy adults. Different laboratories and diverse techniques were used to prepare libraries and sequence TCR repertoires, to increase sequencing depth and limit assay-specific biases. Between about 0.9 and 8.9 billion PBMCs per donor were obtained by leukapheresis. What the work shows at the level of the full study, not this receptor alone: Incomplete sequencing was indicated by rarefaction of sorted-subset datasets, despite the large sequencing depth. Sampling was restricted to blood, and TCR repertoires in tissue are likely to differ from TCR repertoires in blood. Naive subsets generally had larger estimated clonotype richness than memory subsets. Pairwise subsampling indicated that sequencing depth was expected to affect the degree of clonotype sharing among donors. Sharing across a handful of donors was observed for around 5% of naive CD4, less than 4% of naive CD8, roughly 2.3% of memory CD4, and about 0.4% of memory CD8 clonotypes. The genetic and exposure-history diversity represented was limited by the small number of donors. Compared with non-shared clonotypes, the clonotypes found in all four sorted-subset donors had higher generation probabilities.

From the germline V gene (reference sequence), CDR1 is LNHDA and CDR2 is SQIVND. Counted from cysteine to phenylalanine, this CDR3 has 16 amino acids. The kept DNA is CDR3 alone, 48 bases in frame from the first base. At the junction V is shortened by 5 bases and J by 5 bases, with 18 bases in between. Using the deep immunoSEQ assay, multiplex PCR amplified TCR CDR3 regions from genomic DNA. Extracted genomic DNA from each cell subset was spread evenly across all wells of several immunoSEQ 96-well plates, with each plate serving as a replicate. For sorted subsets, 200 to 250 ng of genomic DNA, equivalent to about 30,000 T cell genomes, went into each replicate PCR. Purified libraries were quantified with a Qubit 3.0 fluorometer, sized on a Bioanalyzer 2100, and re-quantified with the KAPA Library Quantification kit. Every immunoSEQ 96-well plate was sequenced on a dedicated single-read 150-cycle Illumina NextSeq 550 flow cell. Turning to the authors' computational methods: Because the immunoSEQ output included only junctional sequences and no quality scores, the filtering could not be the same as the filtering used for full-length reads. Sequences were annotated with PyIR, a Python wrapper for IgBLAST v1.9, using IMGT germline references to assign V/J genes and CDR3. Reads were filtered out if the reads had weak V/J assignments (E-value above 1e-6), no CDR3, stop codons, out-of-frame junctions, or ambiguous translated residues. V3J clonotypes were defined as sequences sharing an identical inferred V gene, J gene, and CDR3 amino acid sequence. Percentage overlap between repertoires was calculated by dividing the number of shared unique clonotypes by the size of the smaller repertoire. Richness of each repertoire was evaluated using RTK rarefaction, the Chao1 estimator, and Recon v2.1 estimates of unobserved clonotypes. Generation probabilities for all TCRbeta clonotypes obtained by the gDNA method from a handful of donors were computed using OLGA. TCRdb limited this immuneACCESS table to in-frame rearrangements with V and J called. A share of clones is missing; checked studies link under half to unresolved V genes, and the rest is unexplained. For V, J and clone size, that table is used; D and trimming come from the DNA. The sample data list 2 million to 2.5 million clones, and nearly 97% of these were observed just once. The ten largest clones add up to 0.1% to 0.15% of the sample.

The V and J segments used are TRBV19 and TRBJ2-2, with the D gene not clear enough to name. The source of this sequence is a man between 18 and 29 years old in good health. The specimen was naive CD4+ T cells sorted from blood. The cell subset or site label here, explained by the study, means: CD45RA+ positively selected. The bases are TGTGCCAGTAGTCGGAGTCTAGTGGGTAGGACCGGGGAGCTGTTTTTT. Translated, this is CASSRSLVGRTGELFF.